Given below is one T cell receptor (beta chain) in context. This clonotype has ten or more counts. It lacks a known antigen. Per-base qualities were not stored, and no clone one base away is much larger. Per the germline V gene, MNHNS is the CDR1 and SASEGT is the CDR2. Taken from cysteine to phenylalanine, the CDR3 has 15 residues. Only the CDR3 portion is preserved as DNA: 45 bases, with reading frame beginning at the first base. V is cut back by 4 bases and J by 4 bases, with 9 bases in the junction unmatched. This entry comes from a study of response to subunit inactivated influenza vaccine (dated 2018 in TCRdb). Regarding the research as a whole: The study used deep quantitative T cell receptor repertoire profiling to track responses to a trivalent subunit inactivated influenza vaccine.

Library method: RT-PCR. The data were produced on an Illumina HiSeq 2500. Using fastp trimming at Q25 and MiXCR clonotype assembly, TCRdb reanalyzed the public sequencing data and kept in-frame beta chains. Under each unique CDR3 protein, matching rows form one entry showing the most common genes and DNA. The table for this sample lists 500,000 to 650,000 distinct CDR3 sequences; approximately 7.7% of them were counted only once. The leading ten clones occupy 10% to 15% of the sample. The full study reports these points: The authors proposed that each seasonal influenza vaccination may bring in only a limited number of new T cells.

Recombination joined TRBV6-1 with TRBJ2-7; 8 junctional bases match TRBD1. This sequence was found in a man between 50 and 75 years old who received an inactivated influenza vaccine. Donor details come from another sample of the same person, matched by shared clones. This material consisted of PBMCs from blood, taken around 25 months after vaccination. The CDR3 loop reads CASSARQGKLYEQYF. The bases are TGTGCCAGCAGTGCGAGACAGGGGAAGCTTTACGAGCAGTACTTC.